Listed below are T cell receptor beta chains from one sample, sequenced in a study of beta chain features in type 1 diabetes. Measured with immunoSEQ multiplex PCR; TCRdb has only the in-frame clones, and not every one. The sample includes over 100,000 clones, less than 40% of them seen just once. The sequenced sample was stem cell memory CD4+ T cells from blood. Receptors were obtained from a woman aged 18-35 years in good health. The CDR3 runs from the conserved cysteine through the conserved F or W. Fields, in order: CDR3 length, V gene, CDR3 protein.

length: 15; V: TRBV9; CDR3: CASSVRLAGDSEQFF
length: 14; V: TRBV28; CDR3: CASSLRQGVYGYTF
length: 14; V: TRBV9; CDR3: CATELAGGCNEQFF
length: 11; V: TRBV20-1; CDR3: CSGLVDYEQYF
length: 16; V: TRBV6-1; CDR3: CASSGRTAFTYNEQFF
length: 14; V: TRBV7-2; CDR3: CASSPGLVSYEQYF
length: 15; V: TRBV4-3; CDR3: CASSQGLAGGYEQYF
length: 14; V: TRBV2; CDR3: CASSLAGVRDTQYF
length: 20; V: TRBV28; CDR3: CASSLLLPGQGKIRSYEQYF
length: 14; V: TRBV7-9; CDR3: CASSFLRGQTEAFF
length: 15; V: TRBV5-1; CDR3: CASSLDRQGSYEQYF
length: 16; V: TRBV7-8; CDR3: CASSLGRLTPGNTIYF
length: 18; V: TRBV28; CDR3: CASSPLDTLDPGANVLTF
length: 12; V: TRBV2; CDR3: CASERLATEQFF
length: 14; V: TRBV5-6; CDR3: CASSFDRGLYGYTF
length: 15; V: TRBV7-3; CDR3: CASSGGTGEQETQYF
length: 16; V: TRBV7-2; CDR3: CASSLVGTGRGYGYTF
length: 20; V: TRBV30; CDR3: CAWSVLGQHSGRAGLETQYF
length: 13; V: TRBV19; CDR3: CASSMAANTEAFF
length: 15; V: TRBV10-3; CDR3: CAIRETGGRTDTQYF
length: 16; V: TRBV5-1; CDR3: CASSSGTSGSRNEQFF
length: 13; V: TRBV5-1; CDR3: CASSIRAQETQYF
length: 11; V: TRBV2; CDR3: CASRGDIGQYF
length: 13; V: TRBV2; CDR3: CASSSKGPQPQHF
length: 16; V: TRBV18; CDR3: CASSPGWNRANTEAFF
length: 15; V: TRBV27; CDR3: CATGFPSVRGSEQYF
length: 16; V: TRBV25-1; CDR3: CASSELAGGLADTQYF
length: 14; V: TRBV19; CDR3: CASSIPGQVYEQYF
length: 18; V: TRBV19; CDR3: CASSMVWGTGGINQPQHF
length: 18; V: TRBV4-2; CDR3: CASSQAGTSGRNYNEQFF
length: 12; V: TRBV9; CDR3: CASSSSGYGYTF
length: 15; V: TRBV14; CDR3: CASSRNVPTTGELFF
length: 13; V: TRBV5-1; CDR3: CASSISVLTEAFF
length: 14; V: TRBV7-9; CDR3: CASSYRESGEKLFF
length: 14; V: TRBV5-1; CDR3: CASSFGRGDTEAFF
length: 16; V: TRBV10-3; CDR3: CAISELQAISGNTIYF
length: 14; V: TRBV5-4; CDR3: CASSPGTWGGEQYF
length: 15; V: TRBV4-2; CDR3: CASSHHVRGYTEAFF
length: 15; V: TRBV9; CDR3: CASSLRTSGLYEQYF
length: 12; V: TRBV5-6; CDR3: CASSPGTDTQYF
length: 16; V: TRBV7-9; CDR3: CASSWGLAGGWNEQFF
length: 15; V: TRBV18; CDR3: CASSTTSGSADTQYF
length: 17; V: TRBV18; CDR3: CASSPKKTSGIAGELFF
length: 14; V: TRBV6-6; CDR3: CASSYSRGIYEQYF
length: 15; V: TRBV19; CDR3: CASSIVSRGRTEAFF
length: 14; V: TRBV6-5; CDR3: CASSAGRMNTEAFF
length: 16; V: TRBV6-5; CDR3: CASSYSSRGRNQPQHF
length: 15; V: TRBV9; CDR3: CASSNSGRAGDTQYF
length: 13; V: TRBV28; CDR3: CASRLQGNSEAFF
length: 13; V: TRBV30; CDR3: CAWSVPVTDTQYF
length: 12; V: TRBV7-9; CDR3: CARQTVSYEQYF
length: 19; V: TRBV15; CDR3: CATSERTGSTSLAKNIQYF
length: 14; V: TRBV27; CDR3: CAIAPQGNQNIQYF
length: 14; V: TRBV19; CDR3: CASSNTRRNTEAFF
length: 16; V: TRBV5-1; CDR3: CASSFSGSRVTGELFF
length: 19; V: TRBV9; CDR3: CASSEQGPRLAGGYSEQFF
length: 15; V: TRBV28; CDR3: CASSLWGGPDTEAFF
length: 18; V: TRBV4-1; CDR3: CASSQAPLSARDYNEQFF
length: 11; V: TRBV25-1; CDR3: CASSRQVKQFF